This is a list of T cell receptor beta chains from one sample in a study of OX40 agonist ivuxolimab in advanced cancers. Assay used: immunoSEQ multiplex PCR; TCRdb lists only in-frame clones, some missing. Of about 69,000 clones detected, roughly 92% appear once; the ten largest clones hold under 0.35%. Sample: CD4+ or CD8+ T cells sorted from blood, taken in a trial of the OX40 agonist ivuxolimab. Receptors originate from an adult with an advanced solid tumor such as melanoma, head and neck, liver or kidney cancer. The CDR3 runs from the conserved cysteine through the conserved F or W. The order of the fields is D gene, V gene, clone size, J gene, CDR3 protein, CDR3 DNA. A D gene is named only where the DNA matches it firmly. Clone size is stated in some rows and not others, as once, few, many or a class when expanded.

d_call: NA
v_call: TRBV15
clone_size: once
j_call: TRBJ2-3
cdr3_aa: CATSNRRDTQYF
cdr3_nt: TGTGCCACCAGCAACCGACGAGATACGCAGTATTTT

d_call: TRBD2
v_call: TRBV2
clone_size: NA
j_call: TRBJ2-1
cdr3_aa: CASTPASGYNEQFF
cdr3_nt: TGTGCCAGCACCCCGGCTAGCGGTTACAATGAGCAGTTCTTC

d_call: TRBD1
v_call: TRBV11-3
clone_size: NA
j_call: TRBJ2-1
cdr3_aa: CASKTGTGGSNEQFF
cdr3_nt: TGTGCCAGCAAAACCGGGACAGGGGGTTCTAATGAGCAGTTCTTC

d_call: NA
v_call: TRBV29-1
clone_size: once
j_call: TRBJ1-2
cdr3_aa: CSVRHRLVYGYTF
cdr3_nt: TGCAGCGTTCGCCATAGGTTAGTCTATGGCTACACCTTC

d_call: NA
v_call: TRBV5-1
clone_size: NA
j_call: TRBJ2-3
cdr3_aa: CASSPQGGMVGDTQYF
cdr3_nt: TGCGCCAGCAGCCCCCAGGGGGGGATGGTTGGGGATACGCAGTATTTT

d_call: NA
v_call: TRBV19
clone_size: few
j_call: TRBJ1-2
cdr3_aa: CASSREYPPGAYGYTF
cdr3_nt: TGTGCCAGTAGTAGGGAGTATCCCCCTGGGGCCTATGGCTACACCTTC

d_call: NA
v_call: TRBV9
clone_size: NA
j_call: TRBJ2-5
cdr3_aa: CASSVGQQETQYF
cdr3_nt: TGTGCCAGCAGCGTAGGGCAGCAAGAGACCCAGTACTTC

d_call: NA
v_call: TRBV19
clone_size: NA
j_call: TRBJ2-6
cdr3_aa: CASSIAANVLTF
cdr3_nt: TGTGCCAGTAGTATAGCCGCCAACGTCCTGACTTTC

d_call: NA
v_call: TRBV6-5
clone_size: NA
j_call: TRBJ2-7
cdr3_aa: CASGVSGDTYEQYF
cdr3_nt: TGTGCCAGCGGCGTGAGTGGGGATACCTACGAGCAGTACTTC

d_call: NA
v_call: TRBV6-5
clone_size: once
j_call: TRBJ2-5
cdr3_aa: CASSRDSKETQYF
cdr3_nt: TGTGCCAGCAGCAGGGACTCAAAAGAGACCCAGTACTTC

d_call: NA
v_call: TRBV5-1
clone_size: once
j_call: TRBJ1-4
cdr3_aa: CASSDRSATNEKLFF
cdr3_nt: TGCGCCAGCAGCGACCGCTCCGCAACTAATGAAAAACTGTTTTTT

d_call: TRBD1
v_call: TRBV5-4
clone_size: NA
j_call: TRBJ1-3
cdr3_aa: CASSGTGTGTISGNTIYF
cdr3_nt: TGTGCCAGCAGCGGTACCGGGACAGGGACTATCTCTGGAAACACCATATATTTT

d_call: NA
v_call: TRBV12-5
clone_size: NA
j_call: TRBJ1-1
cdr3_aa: CASGLVQGRGRLQNTEAFF
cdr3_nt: TGTGCTAGTGGTTTGGTACAGGGCAGGGGCCGGCTTCAGAACACTGAAGCTTTCTTT

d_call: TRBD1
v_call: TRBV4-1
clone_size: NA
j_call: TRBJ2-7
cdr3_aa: CASSQTGTGFYEQYF
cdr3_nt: TGCGCCAGCAGCCAAACCGGGACAGGGTTCTACGAGCAGTACTTC

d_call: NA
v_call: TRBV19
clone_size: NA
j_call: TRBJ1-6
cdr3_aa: CASGSSSYNSPLHF
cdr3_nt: TGTGCCAGTGGGTCTAGCTCCTATAATTCACCCCTCCACTTT

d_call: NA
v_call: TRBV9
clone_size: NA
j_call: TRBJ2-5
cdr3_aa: CASSVVGETQYF
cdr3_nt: TGTGCCAGCAGCGTAGTGGGAGAGACCCAGTACTTC

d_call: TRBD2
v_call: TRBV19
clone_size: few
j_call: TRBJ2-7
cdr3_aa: CASSSSGRFYEQYF
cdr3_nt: TGTGCCAGTAGTTCGAGCGGGAGGTTCTACGAGCAGTACTTC

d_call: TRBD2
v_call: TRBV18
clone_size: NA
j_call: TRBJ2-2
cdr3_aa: CASSPLSSGSGNTGELFF
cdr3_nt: TGTGCCAGCTCACCACTCAGTAGCGGGAGCGGGAACACCGGGGAGCTGTTTTTT

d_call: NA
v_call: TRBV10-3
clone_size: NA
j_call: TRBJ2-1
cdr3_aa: CAISESGINNEQFF
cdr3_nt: TGTGCCATCAGTGAGTCGGGGATCAACAATGAGCAGTTCTTC

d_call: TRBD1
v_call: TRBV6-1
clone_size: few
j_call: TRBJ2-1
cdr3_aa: CASSETGSSYNEQFF
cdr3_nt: TGTGCCAGCAGTGAGACAGGGAGTTCCTACAATGAGCAGTTCTTC

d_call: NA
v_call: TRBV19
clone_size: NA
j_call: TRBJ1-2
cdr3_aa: CASSPRRGEYGYTF
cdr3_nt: TGTGCCAGTAGTCCCCGGAGAGGGGAATATGGCTACACCTTC

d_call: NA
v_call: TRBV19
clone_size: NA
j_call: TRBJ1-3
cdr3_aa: CASSLHGNTIYF
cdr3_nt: TGTGCCAGTAGTCTCCATGGAAACACCATATATTTT

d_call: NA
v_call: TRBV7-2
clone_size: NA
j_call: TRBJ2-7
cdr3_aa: CASSLETAGTYEQYF
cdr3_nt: TGTGCCAGCAGCTTAGAAACGGCCGGGACCTACGAGCAGTACTTC

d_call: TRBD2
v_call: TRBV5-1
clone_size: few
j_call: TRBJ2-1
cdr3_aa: CASSLSGSRDEQFF
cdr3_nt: TGCGCCAGCAGCCTTAGCGGGAGCCGCGATGAGCAGTTCTTC

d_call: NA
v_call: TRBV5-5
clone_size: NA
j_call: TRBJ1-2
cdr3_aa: CASSPLGGGQVGGYTF
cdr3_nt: TGTGCCAGCAGCCCGCTAGGTGGGGGGCAGGTGGGCGGCTACACCTTC

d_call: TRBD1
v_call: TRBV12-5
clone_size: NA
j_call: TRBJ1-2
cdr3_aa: CASGTGTENYGYTF
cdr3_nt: TGTGCTAGTGGGACCGGGACAGAAAACTATGGCTACACCTTC

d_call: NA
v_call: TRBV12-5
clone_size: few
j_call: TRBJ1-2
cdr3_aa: CASGPPPGYGYTF
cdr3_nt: TGTGCTAGTGGGCCCCCTCCCGGCTATGGCTACACCTTC

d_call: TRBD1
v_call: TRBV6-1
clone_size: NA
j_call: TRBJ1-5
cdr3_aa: CASSEALGQAGNQPQHF
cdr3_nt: TGTGCCAGCAGTGAAGCCCTCGGACAGGCAGGTAATCAGCCCCAGCATTTT

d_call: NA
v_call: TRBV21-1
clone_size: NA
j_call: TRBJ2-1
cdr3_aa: CASSKARSQSSYNEQFF
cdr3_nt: TGTGCCAGCAGCAAAGCGAGATCTCAGAGCTCCTACAATGAGCAGTTCTTC

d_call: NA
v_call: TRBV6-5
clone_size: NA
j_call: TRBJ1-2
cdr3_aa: CASSYSGAGGGYTF
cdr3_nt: TGTGCCAGCAGTTACTCGGGGGCCGGGGGTGGCTACACCTTC

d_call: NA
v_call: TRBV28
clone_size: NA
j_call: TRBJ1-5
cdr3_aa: CASSLTPGRNSNQPQHF
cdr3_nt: TGTGCCAGCAGTTTAACTCCCGGACGGAATAGCAATCAGCCCCAGCATTTT

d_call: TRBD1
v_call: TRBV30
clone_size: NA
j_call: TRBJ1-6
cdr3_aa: CAFGQGHSPLHF
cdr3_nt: TGTGCCTTTGGACAGGGGCATTCACCCCTCCACTTT

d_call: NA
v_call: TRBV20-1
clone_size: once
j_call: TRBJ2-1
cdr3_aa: CSASYNEQFF
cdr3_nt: TGCAGTGCTAGCTACAATGAGCAGTTCTTC

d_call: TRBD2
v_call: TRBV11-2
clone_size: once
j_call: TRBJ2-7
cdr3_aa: CASSPRGGGGYEQYF
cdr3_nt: TGTGCCAGCAGCCCACGGGGGGGCGGGGGCTACGAGCAGTACTTC

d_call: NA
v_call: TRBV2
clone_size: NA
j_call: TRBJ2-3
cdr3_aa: CASSGAGQPTDTQYF
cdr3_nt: TGTGCCAGCAGTGGAGCTGGACAGCCAACAGATACGCAGTATTTT

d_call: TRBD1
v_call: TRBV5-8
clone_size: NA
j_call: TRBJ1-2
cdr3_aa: CASSLGTGGAEGYTF
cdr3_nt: TGTGCCAGCAGCTTGGGTACAGGGGGCGCGGAAGGCTACACCTTC